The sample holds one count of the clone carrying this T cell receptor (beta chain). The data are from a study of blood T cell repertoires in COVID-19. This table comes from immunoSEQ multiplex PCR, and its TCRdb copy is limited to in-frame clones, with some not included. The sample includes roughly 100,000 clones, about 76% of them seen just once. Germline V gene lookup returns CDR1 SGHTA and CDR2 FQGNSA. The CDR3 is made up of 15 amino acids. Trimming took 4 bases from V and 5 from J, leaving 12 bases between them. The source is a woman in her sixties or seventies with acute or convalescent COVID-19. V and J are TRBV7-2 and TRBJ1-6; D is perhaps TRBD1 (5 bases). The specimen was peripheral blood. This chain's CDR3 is CASSYRGGDNSPLHF. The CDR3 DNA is TGTGCCAGCAGCTACCGCGGAGGGGATAATTCACCCCTCCACTTT. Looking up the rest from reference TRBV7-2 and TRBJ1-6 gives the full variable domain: GAGVSQSPSNKVTEKGKDVELRCDPISGHTALYWYRQSLGQGLEFLIYFQGNSAPDKSGLPSDRFSAERTGGSVSTLTIQRTQQEDSAVYLCASSYRGGDNSPLHFGNGTRLTVT.